The rows below give T cell receptor beta chains drawn from one sample of a study of regulatory T cells in long-lasting Graves disease. TCRdb re-derived calls from the multiplex PCR reads in MiXCR, one entry per CDR3 protein. Here the sample spans approximately 400,000 distinct CDR3 sequences, 12% being singletons. This sample was shared with a second study, whose subject was T cells in Graves' hyperthyroidism and ophthalmopathy.

This material consisted of peripheral blood mononuclear cells (PBMCs), taken at new diagnosis, from a patient treated with antithyroid drugs. Receptor source: a woman aged 18-29 years with Graves disease. Each CDR3 is given with its conserved first and last residue. The D gene is left open where the match is weak. Where a row states a size, it is once, few, many or the class of an expanded clone; other rows omit it.

many | NA | TRBJ2-2 | TRBV30 | CAWSSLGGITGELFF | TGTGCCTGGAGTAGCTTAGGAGGAATCACCGGGGAGCTGTTTTTT
few | TRBD1 | TRBJ1-2 | TRBV10-3 | CAISGPQGNYGYTF | TGTGCCATCAGTGGACCACAGGGGAACTATGGCTACACCTTC
few | NA | TRBJ1-4 | TRBV4-2 | CASELRIGRPSEKLFF | TGTGCCAGCGAACTACGTATAGGAAGGCCCTCCGAAAAACTGTTTTTT
few | TRBD1 | TRBJ2-3 | TRBV27 | CASSQTGGAYTDTQYF | TGTGCCAGCAGTCAAACAGGGGGTGCCTACACAGATACGCAGTATTTT
many | NA | TRBJ2-7 | TRBV29-1 | CSVLAPYTYEQYF | TGCAGCGTTCTGGCCCCTTATACCTACGAGCAGTACTTC
NA | NA | TRBJ1-2 | TRBV7-9 | CASSLGRGANYGYTF | TGTGCCAGCAGCTTAGGGCGAGGAGCTAACTATGGCTACACCTTC
once | NA | TRBJ1-4 | TRBV12-3/TRBV12-4 | CASSPGGRTFEKLFF | TGTGCCAGCAGTCCCGGGGGCCGTACCTTTGAAAAACTGTTTTTT
NA | NA | TRBJ2-1 | TRBV2 | CASSEQGLYHNEQFF | TGTGCCAGCAGTGAACAGGGCTTATATCACAATGAGCAGTTCTTC
NA | TRBD2 | TRBJ2-5 | TRBV4-1 | CASSQDPLAGETQYF | TGCGCCAGCAGCCAAGATCCACTAGCGGGCGAGACCCAGTACTTC
many | NA | TRBJ2-5 | TRBV7-2 | CASSPRLKTGTQYF | TGTGCCAGCAGCCCGAGACTCAAAACGGGGACCCAGTACTTC
NA | TRBD2 | TRBJ2-1 | TRBV9 | CASNTQGLAVNEQFF | TGTGCCAGCAACACACAGGGACTAGCGGTCAATGAGCAGTTCTTC